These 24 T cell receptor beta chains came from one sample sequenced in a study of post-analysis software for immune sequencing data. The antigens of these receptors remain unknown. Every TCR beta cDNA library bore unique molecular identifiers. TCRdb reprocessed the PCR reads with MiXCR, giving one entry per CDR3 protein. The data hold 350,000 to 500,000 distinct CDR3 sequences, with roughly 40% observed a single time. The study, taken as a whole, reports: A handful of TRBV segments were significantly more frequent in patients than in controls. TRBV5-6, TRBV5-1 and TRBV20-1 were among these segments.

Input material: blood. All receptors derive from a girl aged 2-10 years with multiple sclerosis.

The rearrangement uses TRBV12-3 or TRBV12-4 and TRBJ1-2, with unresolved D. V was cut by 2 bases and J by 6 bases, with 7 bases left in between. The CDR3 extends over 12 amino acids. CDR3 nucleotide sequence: TGTGCCAGCAGTTTAACCTCCAATGGCTACACCTTC. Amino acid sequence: CASSLTSNGYTF.

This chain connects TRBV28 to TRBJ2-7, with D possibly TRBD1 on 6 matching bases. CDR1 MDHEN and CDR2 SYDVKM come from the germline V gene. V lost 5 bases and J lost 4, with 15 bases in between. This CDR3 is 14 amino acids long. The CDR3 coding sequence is TGTGCCAGCAGTGGGACAAACTCTAGATACGAGCAGTACTTC. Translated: CASSGTNSRYEQYF.

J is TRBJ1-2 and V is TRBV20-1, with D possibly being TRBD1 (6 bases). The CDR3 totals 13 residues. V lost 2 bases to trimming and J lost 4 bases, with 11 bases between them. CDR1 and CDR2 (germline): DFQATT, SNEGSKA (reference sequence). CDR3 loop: CSARTGMGYGYTF. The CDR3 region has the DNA TGCAGTGCTAGAACAGGGATGGGCTATGGCTACACCTTC.

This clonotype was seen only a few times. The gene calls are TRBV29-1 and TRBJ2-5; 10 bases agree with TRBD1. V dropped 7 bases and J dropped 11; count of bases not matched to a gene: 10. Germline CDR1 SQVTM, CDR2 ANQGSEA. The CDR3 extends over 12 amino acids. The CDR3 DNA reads TGCAGCGCCCGGACAGGGGGTGATAAGCAGTACTTC. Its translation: CSARTGGDKQYF.

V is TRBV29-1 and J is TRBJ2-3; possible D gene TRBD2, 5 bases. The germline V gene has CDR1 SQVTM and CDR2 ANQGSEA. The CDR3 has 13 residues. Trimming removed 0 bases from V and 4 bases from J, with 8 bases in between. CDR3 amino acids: CSVEDQRADTQYF. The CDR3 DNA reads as TGCAGCGTTGAAGACCAGAGGGCAGATACGCAGTATTTT.

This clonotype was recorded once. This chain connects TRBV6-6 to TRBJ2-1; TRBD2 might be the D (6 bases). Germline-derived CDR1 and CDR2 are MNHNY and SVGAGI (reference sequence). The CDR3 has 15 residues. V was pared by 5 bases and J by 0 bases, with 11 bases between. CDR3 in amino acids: CASSIAVSSYNEQFF. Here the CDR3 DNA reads TGTGCCAGCAGTATAGCGGTGAGCTCCTACAATGAGCAGTTCTTC.

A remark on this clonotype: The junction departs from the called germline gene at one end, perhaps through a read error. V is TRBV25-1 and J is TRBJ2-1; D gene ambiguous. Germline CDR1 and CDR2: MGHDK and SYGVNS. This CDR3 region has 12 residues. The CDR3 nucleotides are TGTGCCGGCAGATTCGGCTACAATGAGCAGTTCTTC. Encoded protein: CAGRFGYNEQFF.

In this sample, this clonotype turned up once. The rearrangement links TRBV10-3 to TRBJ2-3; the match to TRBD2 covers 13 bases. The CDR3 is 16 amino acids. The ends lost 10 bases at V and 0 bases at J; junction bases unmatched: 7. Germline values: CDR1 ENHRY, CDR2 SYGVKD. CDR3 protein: CATNALAGGSTDTQYF. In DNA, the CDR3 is TGTGCCACCAACGCACTAGCGGGGGGGAGCACAGATACGCAGTATTTT.

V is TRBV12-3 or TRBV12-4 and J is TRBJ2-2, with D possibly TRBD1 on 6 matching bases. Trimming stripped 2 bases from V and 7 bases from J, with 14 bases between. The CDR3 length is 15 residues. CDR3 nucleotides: TGTGCCAGCAGTTTAATAGGGGGAAGGGACGGGGAGCTGTTTTTT. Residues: CASSLIGGRDGELFF.

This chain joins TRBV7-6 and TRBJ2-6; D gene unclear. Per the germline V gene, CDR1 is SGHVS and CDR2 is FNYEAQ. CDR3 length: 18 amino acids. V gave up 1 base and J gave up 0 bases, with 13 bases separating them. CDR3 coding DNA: TGTGCCAGCAGCTTAGTGAAGAATCTTTACTCTGGGGCCAACGTCCTGACTTTC. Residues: CASSLVKNLYSGANVLTF. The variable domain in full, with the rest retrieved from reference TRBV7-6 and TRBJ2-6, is GAGVSQSPRYKVTKRGQDVALRCDPISGHVSLYWYRQALGQGPEFLTYFNYEAQQDKSGLPNDRFSAERPEGSISTLTIQRTEQRDSAMYRCASSLVKNLYSGANVLTFGAGSRLTVL.

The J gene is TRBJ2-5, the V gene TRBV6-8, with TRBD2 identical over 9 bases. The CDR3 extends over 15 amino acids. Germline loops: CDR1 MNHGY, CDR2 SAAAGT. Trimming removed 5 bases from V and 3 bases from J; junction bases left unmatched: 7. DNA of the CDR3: TGTGCCAGCAGTACATCGGGACTAGCAAAAGAGACCCAGTACTTC. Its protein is CASSTSGLAKETQYF.

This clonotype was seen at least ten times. The CDR3 sequence: CATGRGGYEQYF. The DNA of the CDR3 is TGTGCCACCGGGAGGGGCGGCTACGAGCAGTACTTC. V and J are TRBV6-6 and TRBJ2-7; 8 bases fit TRBD2. J gave up 3 bases and V 10 bases, and 5 bases lay outside the gene matches. There are 12 residues in the CDR3. From germline, CDR1 is MNHNY and CDR2 SVGAGI (reference sequence).

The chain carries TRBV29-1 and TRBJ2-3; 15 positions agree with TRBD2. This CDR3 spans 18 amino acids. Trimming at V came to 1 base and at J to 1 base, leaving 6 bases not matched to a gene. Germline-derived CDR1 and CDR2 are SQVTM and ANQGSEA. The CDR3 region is CSVEGTSGRAGGTDTQYF. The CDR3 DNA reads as TGCAGCGTTGAAGGGACTAGCGGGAGGGCCGGGGGCACAGATACGCAGTATTTT.

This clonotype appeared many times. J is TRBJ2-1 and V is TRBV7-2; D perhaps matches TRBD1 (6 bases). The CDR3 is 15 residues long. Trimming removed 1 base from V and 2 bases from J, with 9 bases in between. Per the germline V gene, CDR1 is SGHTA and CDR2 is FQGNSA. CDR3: CASSLDRDTYNEQFF. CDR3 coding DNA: TGTGCCAGCAGCTTAGACAGGGACACCTACAATGAGCAGTTCTTC.

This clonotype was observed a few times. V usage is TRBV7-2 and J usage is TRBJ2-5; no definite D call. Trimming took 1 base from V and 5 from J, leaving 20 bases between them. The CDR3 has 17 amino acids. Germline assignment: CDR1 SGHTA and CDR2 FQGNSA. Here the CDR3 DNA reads TGTGCCAGCAGCTTAGTATTTTGGGAAGTGGCTTCGGAGACCCAGTACTTC. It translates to CASSLVFWEVASETQYF.

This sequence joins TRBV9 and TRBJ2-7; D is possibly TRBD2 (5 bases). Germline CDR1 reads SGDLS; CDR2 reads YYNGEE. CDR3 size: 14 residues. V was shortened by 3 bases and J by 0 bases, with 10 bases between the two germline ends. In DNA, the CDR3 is TGTGCCAGCAGCGGGAGCGGAAACTCCTACGAGCAGTACTTC. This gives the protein CASSGSGNSYEQYF.

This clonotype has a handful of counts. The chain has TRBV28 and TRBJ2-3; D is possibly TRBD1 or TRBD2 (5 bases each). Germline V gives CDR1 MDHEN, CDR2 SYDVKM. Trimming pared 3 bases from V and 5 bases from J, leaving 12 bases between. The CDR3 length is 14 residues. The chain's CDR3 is CASSLGRVRDTQYF. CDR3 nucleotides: TGTGCCAGCAGTTTGGGGCGGGTACGAGATACGCAGTATTTT.

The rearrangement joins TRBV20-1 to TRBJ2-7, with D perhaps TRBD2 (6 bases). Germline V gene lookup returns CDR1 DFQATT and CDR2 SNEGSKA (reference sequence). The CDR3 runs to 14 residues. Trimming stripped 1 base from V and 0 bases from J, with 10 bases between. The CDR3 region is CSARGLGRSYEQYF. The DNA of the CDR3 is TGCAGTGCTAGAGGACTAGGCCGCTCCTACGAGCAGTACTTC.

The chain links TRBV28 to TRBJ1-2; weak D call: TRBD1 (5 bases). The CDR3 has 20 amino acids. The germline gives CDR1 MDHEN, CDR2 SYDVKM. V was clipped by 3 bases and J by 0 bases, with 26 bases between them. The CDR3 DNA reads TGTGCCAGCAGTTTTAAGTATTTCCTAAGGGGTCCCAGGACTAACTATGGCTACACCTTC. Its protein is CASSFKYFLRGPRTNYGYTF.

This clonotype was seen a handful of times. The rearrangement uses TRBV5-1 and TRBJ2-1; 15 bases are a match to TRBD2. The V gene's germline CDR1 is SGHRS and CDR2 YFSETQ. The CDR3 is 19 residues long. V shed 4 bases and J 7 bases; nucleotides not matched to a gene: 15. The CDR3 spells CASSLYIIRTSGGGNEQFF. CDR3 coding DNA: TGCGCCAGCAGCCTTTACATTATTCGGACTAGCGGGGGGGGGAATGAGCAGTTCTTC.

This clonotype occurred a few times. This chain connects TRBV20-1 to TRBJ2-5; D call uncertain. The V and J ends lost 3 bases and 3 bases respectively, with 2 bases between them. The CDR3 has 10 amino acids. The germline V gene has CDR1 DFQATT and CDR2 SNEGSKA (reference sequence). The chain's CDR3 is CSASKETQYF. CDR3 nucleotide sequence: TGCAGTGCTAGTAAAGAGACCCAGTACTTC.

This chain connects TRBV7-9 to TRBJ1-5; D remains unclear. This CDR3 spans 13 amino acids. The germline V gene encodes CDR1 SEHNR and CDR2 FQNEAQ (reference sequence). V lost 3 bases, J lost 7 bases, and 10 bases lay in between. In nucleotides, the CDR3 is TGTGCCAGCAGCTTGGGAGGGAAGCAGCCCCAGCATTTT. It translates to CASSLGGKQPQHF. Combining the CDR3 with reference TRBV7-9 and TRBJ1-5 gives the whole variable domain DTGVSQNPRHKITKRGQNVTFRCDPISEHNRLYWYRQTLGQGPEFLTYFQNEAQLEKSRLLSDRFSAERPKGSFSTLEIQRTEQGDSAMYLCASSLGGKQPQHFGDGTRLSIL.

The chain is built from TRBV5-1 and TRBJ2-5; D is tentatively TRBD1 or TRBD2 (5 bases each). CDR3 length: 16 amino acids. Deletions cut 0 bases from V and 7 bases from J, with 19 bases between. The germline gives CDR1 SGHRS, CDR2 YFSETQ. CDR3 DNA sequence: TGCGCCAGCAGCTTGGCAGTACGGCAGGGAGTCGGGACCCAGTACTTC. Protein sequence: CASSLAVRQGVGTQYF.

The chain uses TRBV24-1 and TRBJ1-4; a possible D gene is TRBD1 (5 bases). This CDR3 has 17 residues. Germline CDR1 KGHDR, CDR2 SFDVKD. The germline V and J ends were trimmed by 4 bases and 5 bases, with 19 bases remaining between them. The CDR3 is CATSDPQTTGGNEKLFF. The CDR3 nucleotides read TGTGCCACCAGTGACCCCCAAACGACGGGGGGAAATGAAAAACTGTTTTTT.